This T cell receptor (beta chain) comes out of a study of T cell responses to AZD1222 COVID-19 vaccine. Data came from immunoSEQ multiplex PCR; TCRdb stores just in-frame clones and leaves some out. In the table there are about 120,000 clones, 92% of which are singletons. With 3 bases removed from V and 4 bases from J, the gap between germline ends came to 6 bases. CDR1 and CDR2 from the germline V gene are LGHDT and YNNKEL (reference sequence). The CDR3 loop spans 13 amino acids. This clone was counted a few times. This chain uses TRBV3-1 (or the pseudogene TRBV3-2) with TRBJ2-2, with a possible D match to TRBD2 (5 bases). This TCR was sampled from an adult in good health. Sample: peripheral blood, taken on day 0 of AZD1222 vaccination. In DNA, the CDR3 is TGTGCCAGCAGCCATGAGGGCACCGGGGAGCTGTTTTTT. It is translated as CASSHEGTGELFF.